Below are 21 T cell receptor beta chains sequenced from a single sample in a study of shared clonotypes between healthy human individuals. TCRdb's copy holds only in-frame clones and misses some; the assay was immunoSEQ multiplex PCR. This table holds some 380,000 clones, 96% found once. The sequenced sample was memory CD8+ T cells sorted from blood. Noted subset: CD45RO+ cells pooled with CCR7-negative TemRA cells. The source is a man aged 30 to 45 in good health.

The V call is TRBV5-8, the J call TRBJ2-2, with 8 bases aligning to TRBD1. The CDR3 length is 16 residues. The junction had 4 bases not matched to a gene; V was cut back by 0 bases and J by 3 bases. In germline, CDR1 is SGHTS, CDR2 YDEGEE. CDR3 DNA: TGTGCCAGCAGCTTGGGGACAGGGAGAGACACCGGGGAGCTGTTTTTT. Translating it yields CASSLGTGRDTGELFF. The full variable domain, rest sourced from reference TRBV5-8 and TRBJ2-2, is EAGVTQSPTHLIKTRGQQATLRCSPISGHTSVYWYQQALGLGLQFLLWYDEGEERNRGNFPPRFSGRQFPNYSSELNVNALELEDSALYLCASSLGTGRDTGELFFGEGSRLTVL.

V and J are TRBV13 and TRBJ2-2, with D possibly matching TRBD2 (5 bases). The V end was cut by 1 base, the J end by 5 bases, with 14 bases between. This CDR3 has 16 residues. Germline V gene lookup returns CDR1 PRHDT and CDR2 FYEKMQ (reference sequence). CDR3 nucleotides: TGTGCCAGCAGCTTAGTAGGATTAACGGGAACCGGGGAGCTGTTTTTT. It codes for CASSLVGLTGTGELFF.

The rearrangement uses TRBV7-2 and TRBJ2-7; 10 bases are a match to TRBD1. The germline V gene encodes CDR1 SGHTA and CDR2 FQGNSA. This CDR3 is built from 14 residues. Trimming at V came to 7 bases and at J to 2 bases, leaving 5 bases not matched to a gene. The CDR3, as DNA: TGTGCCAGCAAACCGACAGGGGGCGCCTACGAGCAGTACTTC. Its translation is CASKPTGGAYEQYF.

The chain uses TRBV5-6 and TRBJ1-6, with 11 bases fitting TRBD1. The CDR3 totals 15 residues. Germline V lookup: CDR1 SGHDT, CDR2 YYEEEE. V was pared by 6 bases and J by 7 bases, with 6 bases of the junction left unmatched. CDR3 sequence: CASKGQGARNSPLHF. The CDR3, as DNA: TGTGCCAGCAAAGGACAGGGGGCGCGGAATTCACCCCTCCACTTT.

This chain connects TRBV30 to TRBJ2-2; D may be TRBD1 (6 bases). CDR3 size: 13 residues. CDR1 and CDR2 from the germline V gene are GTSNPN and SVGIG (reference sequence). The V end lost 0 bases, the J end lost 9 bases, and 11 bases lay between the germline ends. The CDR3 DNA reads as TGTGCCTGGAGTGTACAGGGAAACCGGGAGCTGTTTTTT. Translated, it gives CAWSVQGNRELFF.

This sequence joins TRBV27 and TRBJ2-7, with D unclear. V was shortened by 1 base and J by 5 bases, with 24 bases between the two germline ends. The CDR3 sequence is 18 residues long. CDR1 is MNHEY and CDR2 is SMNVEV in the germline V gene (reference sequence). In nucleotides, the CDR3 is TGTGCCAGCAGTTTATACGGCCCCGAGGTTGGTAGGGCCGACGAGCAGTACTTC. This gives the protein CASSLYGPEVGRADEQYF.

The chain couples TRBV2 to TRBJ2-3; D unresolved. Per germline, CDR1 SNHLY and CDR2 FYNNEI. The V end lost 1 base, the J end lost 1 base, and 9 bases lay between the germline ends. The CDR3 extends over 15 amino acids. CDR3 coding DNA: TGTGCCAGCAGTGAAGATGGGCTGGGCACAGATACGCAGTATTTT. Protein sequence: CASSEDGLGTDTQYF.

The chain links TRBV4-2 to TRBJ1-2; 11 bases align to TRBD1. This CDR3 spans 15 amino acids. Per germline, CDR1 LGHNA and CDR2 YNFKEQ. Losses at the gene ends were 0 bases for V and 9 bases for J; bases not matched to a gene: 6. CDR3: CASSQEAGTGGSYTF. CDR3 bases: TGTGCCAGCAGCCAAGAGGCGGGGACAGGGGGTAGCTACACCTTC.

This clone occurred once. The chain recombines TRBV30 with TRBJ2-1, with D tentatively TRBD2 (6 bases). Trimming took 0 bases from V and 2 from J, leaving 11 bases between them. The germline V gene has CDR1 GTSNPN and CDR2 SVGIG (reference sequence). The CDR3 sequence is 15 residues long. The CDR3 is CAWSVPRGTYNEQFF. The CDR3 DNA sequence: TGTGCCTGGAGTGTACCTCGGGGGACCTACAATGAGCAGTTCTTC.

The sample holds one count of this clone. V is TRBV7-9 and J is TRBJ2-1; TRBD2 aligns across 9 bases. The CDR3 spans 16 residues. The germline V gene has CDR1 SEHNR and CDR2 FQNEAQ (reference sequence). Losses at the gene ends were 5 bases for V and 8 bases for J; bases not matched to a gene: 13. The CDR3 region has the DNA TGTGCCAGCAGCGGAATAACTAGCGGGTTAGTCTATGAGCAGTTCTTC. Translation: CASSGITSGLVYEQFF.

This rearrangement joins TRBV12-2 to TRBJ2-2; the D segment call TRBD2 is taken from the table without a DNA check. TRBV12-2 is a recognized pseudogene. This CDR3 region has 16 residues. In DNA form, the CDR3 reads TGTGCAAGTCGCTTAGAGTTGCGGGTGCCCACCGGGGAGCTGTTTTTT. Translation gives CASRLELRVPTGELFF.

This chain joins TRBV15 and TRBJ2-7; D not resolved. Per germline, CDR1 LNHNV and CDR2 YYDKDF (reference sequence). The CDR3 loop spans 17 amino acids. V was trimmed by 0 bases and J by 1 base, leaving 16 bases between them. The CDR3 region is CATSRDFIRLASYEQYF. CDR3 coding DNA: TGTGCCACCAGCAGAGATTTCATACGGCTCGCGTCCTACGAGCAGTACTTC.

The rearrangement joins TRBV11-2 to TRBJ2-1; D gene uncertain. The CDR3 is 19 residues long. Trimming cost V 4 bases and J 0 bases, with 22 bases left between them. Germline V gene sequence: CDR1 SGHAT, CDR2 FQNNGV. The CDR3 nucleotides read TGTGCCAGCAGCTCCCTTTCTTCGCCAAGGGCGAGCTCCTACAATGAGCAGTTCTTC. Amino acids: CASSSLSSPRASSYNEQFF.

V is TRBV28 and J is TRBJ2-3; D is ambiguous. The CDR3 covers 11 residues. The V gene lost 4 bases and the J gene lost 8 bases, with 7 bases spanning the gap. The V gene's germline CDR1 is MDHEN and CDR2 SYDVKM. CDR3 residues: CASSSVSTQYF. The CDR3 bases are TGTGCCAGCAGTTCCGTTAGTACGCAGTATTTT.

This chain connects TRBV6-5 to TRBJ2-7, with D tentatively TRBD1 (6 bases). Per germline, CDR1 MNHEY and CDR2 SVGAGI. This CDR3 is 14 amino acids long. Deletions cut 4 bases from V and 5 bases from J, with 15 bases between. The CDR3 bases are TGTGCCAGCAGTTCTACAGGGTGGGAAAACGAGCAGTACTTC. This translates into CASSSTGWENEQYF.

The V and J genes are TRBV28 and TRBJ1-1; 12 bases match TRBD1. J was trimmed by 4 bases and V by 6 bases; bases with no gene match: 0. The CDR3 is made up of 13 amino acids. From germline, CDR1 is MDHEN and CDR2 SYDVKM. In DNA form, the CDR3 reads TGTGCCAGCAGGGGACAGGGGGCCACTGAAGCTTTCTTT. This encodes CASRGQGATEAFF.

This rearrangement joins TRBV11-2 to TRBJ2-1; 10 bases are shared with TRBD2. V trimming: 3 bases; J trimming: 5 bases; junction bases outside the gene matches: 7. The CDR3 runs to 16 residues. From germline, CDR1 is SGHAT and CDR2 FQNNGV. The DNA for the CDR3 is TGTGCCAGCAGCTTCCCACTAGCGGGGCCAAACAATGAGCAGTTCTTC. Its protein is CASSFPLAGPNNEQFF.

This clone was seen a single time. This chain connects TRBV6-6 to TRBJ2-3; D is unresolved. CDR1 and CDR2 (germline): MNHNY, SVGAGI (reference sequence). CDR3 length: 11 residues. Between the trimmed V and J ends, which lost 7 bases and 7 bases, there was a span of 9 bases. The CDR3 is CASTERNTQYF. CDR3 coding DNA: TGTGCCAGCACCGAGAGGAATACGCAGTATTTT.

This chain connects TRBV21-1 to TRBJ2-5; the table assigns TRBD1, which was not confirmed against the DNA. TRBV21-1 is a known pseudogene. This CDR3 has 13 residues. CDR3 nucleotide sequence: TGTGCCACCGGGACCCTGAGGGGGGAGACCCAGTACTTC. It specifies CATGTLRGETQYF.

This clone occurred once. The V gene is TRBV14, the J gene TRBJ1-2, with D uncertain. Looked up from germline, CDR1 is SGHDN and CDR2 is FVKESK. The CDR3 contains 12 residues. V lost 6 bases and J lost 8, with 13 bases in between. The CDR3 DNA reads as TGTGCCAGCAGTCATAATAACCAGGGCTACACCTTC. Residues: CASSHNNQGYTF.

The chain carries TRBV10-3 and TRBJ2-1; 11 bases fit TRBD2. The germline V gene encodes CDR1 ENHRY and CDR2 SYGVKD. The CDR3 runs 14 residues. The V gene end was trimmed by 7 bases and the J gene end by 2 bases; junction bases not matched to a gene: 1. In DNA form, the CDR3 reads TGTGCCATCAAGACTAGCGGGACCTACAATGAGCAGTTCTTC. This codes for CAIKTSGTYNEQFF.